Below, 13 T cell receptor beta chains from the same sample are listed, as sequenced in a study of response to subunit inactivated influenza vaccine. TCRdb used MiXCR to reprocess the RT-PCR reads, holding one entry per CDR3 protein. This table holds 600,000 to 700,000 distinct CDR3 sequences, 12% to 15% found once. The sequencing here drew on PBMCs from blood, taken 14 to 15 days before vaccination. These receptors originate from a man aged 50 or older who received an inactivated influenza vaccine.

This clonotype was seen only a few times. This chain connects TRBV20-1 to TRBJ2-7, with D uncertain. Germline loops: CDR1 DFQATT, CDR2 SNEGSKA (reference sequence). The length of the CDR3 is 12 residues. V was shortened by 4 bases and J by 0 bases, with 7 bases between the two germline ends. The CDR3 sequence: CSAIVNSYEQYF. As DNA, the CDR3 is TGCAGTGCTATAGTCAACTCCTACGAGCAGTACTTC.

This clonotype was counted only a few times. V is TRBV10-3 and J is TRBJ2-5, with D possibly matching TRBD1 (5 bases). V was cut by 10 bases and J by 1 base, with 10 bases left in between. Germline lookup yields CDR1 ENHRY and CDR2 SYGVKD. The CDR3 spans 12 residues. This CDR3 is CATVGPQETQYF. In nucleotides, the CDR3 is TGTGCCACCGTGGGGCCCCAAGAGACCCAGTACTTC.

This clonotype was detected a few times. The rearrangement joins TRBV7-9 to TRBJ2-5, with a possible D match to TRBD1 (6 bases). The germline V and J ends were trimmed by 8 bases and 1 base, with 11 bases remaining between them. The CDR3 has 13 amino acids. Germline values: CDR1 SEHNR, CDR2 FQNEAQ (reference sequence). The CDR3 nucleotides are TGTGCCAGCTGGGGACACCTCCAAGAGACCCAGTACTTC. It is translated as CASWGHLQETQYF.

This clonotype was seen a few times. CDR3 in amino acids: CASSFSGSGLNEQFF. In nucleotides, the CDR3 is TGTGCCAGCAGCTTTAGCGGGAGCGGGTTAAATGAGCAGTTCTTC. The genes are TRBV7-2 and TRBJ2-1; 9 nucleotides agree with TRBD2. From germline, CDR1 is SGHTA and CDR2 FQGNSA. The V gene end was trimmed by 3 bases and the J gene end by 7 bases; junction bases not matched to a gene: 7. The CDR3 has 15 residues. The whole variable domain, remainder taken from reference TRBV7-2 and TRBJ2-1, is GAGVSQSPSNKVTEKGKDVELRCDPISGHTALYWYRQSLGQGLEFLIYFQGNSAPDKSGLPSDRFSAERTGGSVSTLTIQRTQQEDSAVYLCASSFSGSGLNEQFFGPGTRLTVL.

The V gene is TRBV9, the J gene TRBJ2-1; TRBD2 aligns across 10 bases. The junction had 3 bases not matched to a gene; V was cut back by 1 base and J by 2 bases. This CDR3 has 16 residues. Germline lookup yields CDR1 SGDLS and CDR2 YYNGEE. In nucleotides, the CDR3 is TGTGCCAGCAGCGTATCAGCGGGGGGGCCCTACAATGAGCAGTTCTTC. It translates to CASSVSAGGPYNEQFF.

This clonotype was seen repeatedly, ten times or more. This chain connects TRBV12-3 or TRBV12-4 to TRBJ2-2, with D possibly matching TRBD2 (5 bases). V was pared by 7 bases and J by 6 bases, with 9 bases between. The CDR3 extends over 12 amino acids. CDR3 in DNA: TGTGCCAGCACCTTGGGAGCCGGGGAGCTGTTTTTT. Residues: CASTLGAGELFF.

This clonotype was observed a handful of times. The chain has TRBV2 and TRBJ1-4; 11 nucleotides align to TRBD1. The CDR3 has 16 residues. After removal of 2 bases from V and 3 bases from J, the junction contained 2 bases not matched to a gene. Germline CDR1 and CDR2: SNHLY and FYNNEI. Written as DNA, the CDR3 is TGTGCCAGCAGTGAATCGGGACAGGGGGCTAATGAAAAACTGTTTTTT. Translation: CASSESGQGANEKLFF.

This clonotype was counted ten times or more. One end of the junction does not line up with germline, which may come from a read error. CDR3 in amino acids: CASSLGTGPQETQYF. DNA for the CDR3: TGTGCCAGCAGCTTAGGGACAGGGCCTCAGGAGACCCAGTACTTC. The chain recombines TRBV5-1 with TRBJ2-5; 9 nucleotides align to TRBD1. The CDR3 has 15 amino acids. CDR1 is SGHRS, CDR2 YFSETQ, per germline.

This chain connects TRBV28 to TRBJ1-1; D uncertain. This CDR3 comprises 12 residues. V lost 6 bases and J lost 2, with 7 bases in between. Germline V lookup: CDR1 MDHEN, CDR2 SYDVKM. In nucleotides, the CDR3 is TGTGCCAGCAGGGAGGTAAACACTGAAGCTTTCTTT. Amino acids: CASREVNTEAFF.

This clonotype was seen a few times. This rearrangement joins TRBV4-1 to TRBJ1-6; perhaps TRBD1 as D (5 bases). Trimming took off 2 bases at V and 5 bases at J, with 25 bases between the two ends. From germline, CDR1 is MGHRA and CDR2 YSYEKL. The CDR3 totals 20 residues. CDR3 sequence reads: CASSQTPGLEASPHNSPLHF. The CDR3 nucleotides are TGCGCCAGCAGCCAAACTCCGGGACTCGAGGCCTCTCCTCATAATTCACCCCTCCACTTT.

This chain joins TRBV7-6 and TRBJ2-4, with D possibly being TRBD2 (6 bases). The CDR3 length is 17 residues. Germline V gene lookup returns CDR1 SGHVS and CDR2 FNYEAQ. V was clipped by 5 bases and J by 8 bases, with 25 bases between them. The CDR3 region has the DNA TGTGCCAGCAGCCCACAGCGTGGAGGGCGGGGTCGGCACATTCAGTACTTC. As protein: CASSPQRGGRGRHIQYF.

The V gene is TRBV20-1, the J gene TRBJ2-7; D may be TRBD2 (6 bases). Germline assignment: CDR1 DFQATT and CDR2 SNEGSKA (reference sequence). This CDR3 region has 15 residues. V lost 5 bases and J 2 bases, leaving 19 bases between the germline ends. CDR3 residues: CSAVILGGATYEQYF. The CDR3 coding sequence is TGCAGTGCTGTAATTCTGGGCGGGGCCACCTACGAGCAGTACTTC.

This chain connects TRBV7-2 to TRBJ1-1, with D perhaps matching TRBD1 (5 bases). The CDR3 covers 13 residues. From germline, CDR1 is SGHTA and CDR2 FQGNSA. V gave up 1 base and J gave up 11 bases, with 14 bases separating them. The CDR3 reads CASSLEIGGEAFF. The CDR3 nucleotides read TGTGCCAGCAGCTTAGAGATTGGAGGGGAGGCTTTCTTT.